These 32 T cell receptor beta chains came from one sample sequenced in a study of cytomegalovirus exposure and HLA in healthy donors (dated by TCRdb to about 2017). Libraries came from the immunoSEQ multiplex PCR assay. For the multiplex PCR, a mixture combining 60 forward primers for TCR Vbeta segments and 13 reverse primers for TCR Jbeta segments was used. TCRdb obtained this table from immuneACCESS and retained in-frame rearrangements with V and J assigned. These tables miss some clones; where compared with another copy, unresolved V genes account for less than half of the shortfall, and the remainder is unexplained. The sample includes 150,000 or so clones, with roughly three quarters observed a single time. Clones ranked in the top ten supply 14% of the sample. The source material was PBMCs. Receptors were obtained from a woman between 40 and 50 years old in good health and CMV-seronegative.

This clone was counted between two and nine times. The chain combines TRBV10-1 with TRBJ2-5; maybe TRBD2 (5 bases). The CDR3 has 18 residues. Per the germline V gene, CDR1 is WNHNN and CDR2 is SYGVQD (reference sequence). Deletions cut 2 bases from V and 3 bases from J, with 22 bases between. CDR3 amino acids: CASSEKGSPQGAEETQYF. Here the CDR3 DNA reads TGCGCCAGCAGTGAGAAAGGGAGCCCACAAGGTGCGGAAGAGACCCAGTACTTC.

The rearrangement links TRBV4-2 to TRBJ2-7, with TRBD2 matching over 10 bases. CDR1 LGHNA and CDR2 YNFKEQ come from the germline V gene. V was pared by 5 bases and J by 7 bases, with 11 bases of the junction left unmatched. This CDR3 has 15 amino acids. The chain's CDR3 is CASSAERGGAGEQYF. DNA of the CDR3: TGTGCCAGCAGCGCAGAGCGGGGGGGCGCCGGAGAGCAGTACTTC.

This clone was detected only once. The rearrangement uses TRBV7-2 and TRBJ1-1, with no clear D. Germline CDR1 SGHTA, CDR2 FQGNSA. The CDR3 runs 15 residues. Trimming stripped 0 bases from V and 1 base from J, with 9 bases between. In DNA form, the CDR3 reads TGTGCCAGCAGCTTAGCTCGGGGATGGAACACTGAAGCTTTCTTT. Encoded protein: CASSLARGWNTEAFF.

The chain is built from TRBV15 and TRBJ1-5; 11 nucleotides align to TRBD1. The CDR3 is 15 residues long. CDR1 is LNHNV, CDR2 YYDKDF, per germline (reference sequence). J lost 6 bases, V lost 3 bases, and 4 bases had no gene match. Here the CDR3 reads CATSSGQGARQPQHF. The CDR3 coding sequence is TGTGCCACCAGCAGCGGACAGGGGGCCCGTCAGCCCCAGCATTTT. Complete variable domain (other parts from reference TRBV15 and TRBJ1-5): DAMVIQNPRYQVTQFGKPVTLSCSQTLNHNVMYWYQQKSSQAPKLLFHYYDKDFNNEADTPDNFQSRRPNTSFCFLDIRSPGLGDTAMYLCATSSGQGARQPQHFGDGTRLSIL.

The chain uses TRBV11-3 and TRBJ2-5, with 12 bases identical to TRBD1. The germline V gene has CDR1 SGHNT and CDR2 YENEEA. The ends lost 4 bases at V and 5 bases at J; junction bases unmatched: 8. The CDR3 loop spans 16 amino acids. The CDR3 nucleotides are TGTGCCAGCAGCTGGAAGGGGACAGGGGGCGGTGAGACCCAGTACTTC. It encodes CASSWKGTGGGETQYF.

V usage is TRBV7-2 and J usage is TRBJ2-2, with D perhaps matching TRBD2 (6 bases). The CDR3 covers 16 residues. V lost 1 base and J 0 bases, leaving 9 bases between the germline ends. Germline CDR1 reads SGHTA; CDR2 reads FQGNSA. In DNA, the CDR3 is TGTGCCAGCAGCTTAGTTGGCGGGGCGAACACCGGGGAGCTGTTTTTT. Its protein is CASSLVGGANTGELFF.

This clone showed up just a few times. The chain carries TRBV6-5 and TRBJ1-2; no reliable D call. CDR3 length: 14 amino acids. In germline, CDR1 is MNHEY, CDR2 SVGAGI. Trimming stripped 3 bases from V and 2 bases from J, with 10 bases between. The CDR3: CASSYRGWNYGYTF. DNA of the CDR3: TGTGCCAGCAGTTATCGGGGATGGAACTATGGCTACACCTTC.

In regard to this clone: The junction departs from germline at one end; a sequencing error may be responsible. J is TRBJ1-1 and V is TRBV7-9; D is perhaps TRBD1 (5 bases). Germline loops: CDR1 SEHNR, CDR2 FQNEAQ (reference sequence). The CDR3 totals 14 residues. CDR3 sequence: CASTPLRVNSEAFF. As DNA, the CDR3 is TGTGCCAGCACCCCACTCAGGGTGAACAGTGAAGCTTTCTTT.

The gene calls are TRBV29-1 and TRBJ2-7; TRBD2 agrees at 9 bases. Germline V gives CDR1 SQVTM, CDR2 ANQGSEA. The CDR3 totals 17 residues. V lost 7 bases to trimming and J lost 0 bases; unmatched junction nucleotides: 16. The CDR3 spells CSARLLGLAQHSYEQYF. The CDR3 DNA is TGCAGCGCCCGGCTTCTTGGACTAGCGCAACACTCCTACGAGCAGTACTTC.

The V call is TRBV4-1, the J call TRBJ2-1; tentatively, D is TRBD1 (6 bases). The germline CDR1 and CDR2 sequences are MGHRA and YSYEKL. This CDR3 is 16 amino acids long. Trimming shortened V by 5 bases and J by 0 bases, and 14 bases separated the two germline ends. The CDR3 sequence: CASSTLPGVSYNEQFF. Written as DNA, the CDR3 is TGCGCCAGCAGCACGCTCCCAGGGGTCTCCTACAATGAGCAGTTCTTC.

The chain is built from TRBV7-2 and TRBJ2-2; 10 bases are a match to TRBD1. This CDR3 region has 16 residues. V lost 1 base, J lost 6 bases, and 5 bases stayed unmatched. Per the germline V gene, CDR1 is SGHTA and CDR2 is FQGNSA. The CDR3 nucleotides read TGTGCCAGCAGCTTAGTTCCGGACAGGGGGGCCGGGGAGCTGTTTTTT. Protein sequence: CASSLVPDRGAGELFF.

The chain is built from TRBV7-9 and TRBJ2-3; 9 bases agree with TRBD2. Germline-derived CDR1 and CDR2 are SEHNR and FQNEAQ (reference sequence). The CDR3 extends over 17 amino acids. V gave up 1 base and J gave up 1 base; unmatched junction bases: 6. DNA of the CDR3: TGTGCCAGCAGCTTAGAATGGACTAGCGTTGGCACAGATACGCAGTATTTT. Translated: CASSLEWTSVGTDTQYF.

With regard to this clone: One end of the junction fails to match germline, which may point to a read error. The rearrangement links TRBV7-7 to TRBJ1-1, with TRBD1 as a possible D gene (5 bases). The CDR3 runs to 13 residues. Germline CDR1 is SSHAT and CDR2 is FNYEAQ (reference sequence). CDR3 region: CASSPTGVVEAFF. As DNA, the CDR3 is TGTGCTAGCAGCCCTACGGGGGTAGTGGAGGCTTTCTTT.

This chain uses TRBV15 with TRBJ2-1, with TRBD2 matching over 7 bases. Germline V lookup: CDR1 LNHNV, CDR2 YYDKDF (reference sequence). The ends lost 0 bases at V and 8 bases at J; junction bases unmatched: 7. This CDR3 comprises 15 residues. As DNA, the CDR3 is TGTGCCACCAGCAGAGATCTGGGGGGGGTGGATGAGCAGTTCTTC. Protein sequence: CATSRDLGGVDEQFF.

This chain connects TRBV7-6 to TRBJ2-1, with TRBD2 as a possible D gene (7 bases). The CDR3 covers 14 residues. Trimming stripped 2 bases from V and 9 bases from J, with 14 bases between. CDR1 SGHVS and CDR2 FNYEAQ come from the germline V gene. This chain's CDR3 is CASSLSGRGLEQFF. The CDR3, as DNA: TGTGCCAGCAGCTTATCGGGGCGGGGGCTTGAGCAGTTCTTC.

In regard to this clone: The junction departs from the called germline gene at one end, perhaps through a read error. This chain connects TRBV19 to TRBJ2-7; D is ambiguous. CDR1 LNHDA and CDR2 SQIVND come from the germline V gene (reference sequence). The CDR3 loop spans 14 amino acids. CDR3 loop: CASSLETFSYEQYF. The CDR3 nucleotides are TGTGCCAGTAGTCTAGAGACATTCTCCTACGAGCAGTACTTC.

Only one count was recorded for this clone. This sequence joins TRBV7-3 and TRBJ2-1, with D possibly matching TRBD2 (6 bases). The V end lost 4 bases, the J end lost 5 bases, and 15 bases lay between the germline ends. The CDR3 is made up of 15 amino acids. CDR1 is SGHTA and CDR2 is FQGTGA in the germline V gene. CDR3 loop: CASSSRDSFNNEQFF. The DNA for the CDR3 is TGTGCCAGCAGCTCCCGGGACTCCTTTAACAATGAGCAGTTCTTC.

The chain recombines TRBV7-3 with TRBJ2-7; 13 nucleotides line up with TRBD2. Germline CDR1 SGHTA, CDR2 FQGTGA. The CDR3 has 13 amino acids. The trim removed 5 bases at V and 7 bases at J, leaving 2 bases unmatched. CDR3 protein: CASSGGLAGEQYF. The DNA of the CDR3 is TGTGCCAGCAGCGGGGGACTAGCGGGGGAGCAGTACTTC.

The V and J genes are TRBV23-1 and TRBJ1-4, with D hard to call. TRBV23-1 is an open reading frame, and its role is uncertain. The V end lost 5 bases, the J end lost 7 bases, and 17 bases lay between the germline ends. The CDR3 is 15 residues long. CDR3 sequence (DNA): TGCGCCAGCAGTGCCCCGGGTAAGGTATTTGAAAAACTGTTTTTT. This sequence encodes CASSAPGKVFEKLFF.

This clone occurred a few times. This chain joins TRBV7-2 and TRBJ2-5; perhaps TRBD2 as D (6 bases). The CDR3 has 13 residues. Trimming shortened V by 5 bases and J by 5 bases, and 12 bases separated the two germline ends. The germline CDR1 and CDR2 sequences are SGHTA and FQGNSA. The CDR3 is CASSGPGGETQYF. The CDR3, as DNA: TGTGCCAGCAGCGGGCCTGGGGGGGAGACCCAGTACTTC.

With respect to this clone: An end of the junction does not agree with germline; a read error may underlie this. The chain employs TRBV7-2 and TRBJ1-1, with 11 bases matching TRBD1. This CDR3 is 15 amino acids long. CDR1 and CDR2 from the germline V gene are SGHTA and FQGNSA. CDR3 loop: CAGSRTGGRNTEAFF. CDR3 bases: TGTGCCGGCAGCCGGACAGGGGGCAGGAACACTGAAGCTTTCTTT. Supplemented by reference TRBV7-2 and TRBJ1-1, the full variable domain reads GAGVSQSPSNKVTEKGKDVELRCDPISGHTALYWYRQSLGQGLEFLIYFQGNSAPDKSGLPSDRFSAERTGGSVSTLTIQRTQQEDSAVYLCAGSRTGGRNTEAFFGQGTRLTVV.

The chain carries TRBV28 and TRBJ1-4; the D gene is possibly TRBD1 (5 bases). The CDR3 runs to 14 residues. The V gene's germline CDR1 is MDHEN and CDR2 SYDVKM. V was trimmed by 1 base and J by 8 bases, leaving 11 bases between them. The CDR3 nucleotides are TGTGCCAGCAGTTTATCCCAGGGTAGGGAAAAACTGTTTTTT. Amino acid sequence: CASSLSQGREKLFF.

The chain carries TRBV5-1 and TRBJ2-5; 8 bases are shared with TRBD1. V shed 0 bases, J shed 2 bases, and the junction held 3 bases outside the gene matches. This CDR3 is built from 15 residues. Per the germline V gene, CDR1 is SGHRS and CDR2 is YFSETQ. CDR3 sequence reads: CASSLEGTGQETQYF. Here the CDR3 DNA reads TGCGCCAGCAGCTTGGAGGGGACAGGTCAAGAGACCCAGTACTTC.

The table lists this clone with a few counts. This chain uses TRBV2 with TRBJ1-6; a weak D match, TRBD1 (6 bases). V was shortened by 4 bases and J by 10 bases, with 11 bases between the two germline ends. The CDR3 extends over 13 amino acids. The germline gives CDR1 SNHLY, CDR2 FYNNEI. CDR3: CASSATGTSPLHF. The CDR3 coding sequence is TGTGCCAGCAGTGCAACAGGGACCTCACCCCTCCACTTT.

As concerns this clone: Other DNA sequences from this sample encode an identical CDR3 as well. This chain uses TRBV7-9 with TRBJ2-7, with D unresolved. The germline V gene encodes CDR1 SEHNR and CDR2 FQNEAQ (reference sequence). With 1 base removed from V and 7 bases from J, the gap between germline ends came to 8 bases. The CDR3 is 12 residues long. For the CDR3, the DNA is TGTGCCAGCAGCTTAGGAGAGCAAGAGCAGTACTTC. This codes for CASSLGEQEQYF.

The rearrangement joins TRBV7-8 to TRBJ2-7, with a possible D match to TRBD2 (6 bases). This CDR3 is 14 amino acids long. CDR1 and CDR2 from the germline V gene are SGHVS and FQNEAQ. Trimming shortened V by 2 bases and J by 7 bases, and 15 bases separated the two germline ends. The chain's CDR3 is CASSLSLAGREQYF. CDR3 nucleotide sequence: TGTGCCAGCAGCTTATCACTGGCGGGGAGGGAGCAGTACTTC.

V usage is TRBV11-2 and J usage is TRBJ2-5; D is perhaps TRBD1 (5 bases). V gave up 4 bases and J gave up 5 bases, with 14 bases separating them. The CDR3 is 14 amino acids. Germline V gene lookup returns CDR1 SGHAT and CDR2 FQNNGV. The CDR3 bases are TGTGCCAGCAGCTCCCTTGGGGCCCCGGAGACCCAGTACTTC. It specifies CASSSLGAPETQYF.

A single count supports this clone. V and J are TRBV10-3 and TRBJ2-3; 9 nucleotides align to TRBD1. There are 16 residues in the CDR3. Per the germline V gene, CDR1 is ENHRY and CDR2 is SYGVKD. The ends lost 3 bases at V and 5 bases at J; junction bases unmatched: 9. CDR3 region: CAISDPGQGSVDTQYF. CDR3 bases: TGTGCCATCAGTGATCCGGGACAGGGTTCTGTAGATACGCAGTATTTT.

V usage is TRBV7-2 and J usage is TRBJ1-2; D is possibly TRBD1 (6 bases). Germline V gene lookup returns CDR1 SGHTA and CDR2 FQGNSA. The CDR3 totals 15 residues. Trimming cost V 1 base and J 5 bases, with 14 bases left between them. Here the CDR3 DNA reads TGTGCCAGCAGCTTAGGAGGGACAAGCATATATGGCTACACCTTC. The encoded protein is CASSLGGTSIYGYTF.

This rearrangement joins TRBV4-3 to TRBJ2-3, with 7 nucleotides matching TRBD2. The CDR3 covers 15 residues. Germline values: CDR1 LGHNA, CDR2 YSLEER. J lost 6 bases, V lost 3 bases, and 9 bases had no gene match. The CDR3 bases are TGCGCCAGCAGCCAGGAAGGTGGGGGAGGGGATACGCAGTATTTT. Its translation: CASSQEGGGGDTQYF.

V usage is TRBV7-3 and J usage is TRBJ1-2, with TRBD1 as a possible D gene (6 bases). CDR3 size: 15 residues. V dropped 1 base and J dropped 4 bases, with 13 bases sitting between them. Germline V lookup: CDR1 SGHTA, CDR2 FQGTGA. CDR3 region: CASSLSGGPSYGYTF. Here the CDR3 DNA reads TGTGCCAGCAGCTTAAGCGGGGGGCCTAGCTATGGCTACACCTTC.

The rearrangement uses TRBV29-1 and TRBJ2-2; a weak D match, TRBD1 (6 bases). Germline V gene sequence: CDR1 SQVTM, CDR2 ANQGSEA. The ends were cut back, 3 bases at V and 2 bases at J, with 10 bases in the middle. CDR3 length: 14 residues. DNA of the CDR3: TGCAGCGTTGATGGGACATCCAACACCGGGGAGCTGTTTTTT. Translating it yields CSVDGTSNTGELFF.